This T cell receptor (beta chain) was recorded in a study of cytomegalovirus exposure and HLA in healthy donors. Germline lookup yields CDR1 SGHVS and CDR2 FQNEAQ. The CDR3 totals 16 residues. Trimming stripped 0 bases from V and 7 bases from J, with 15 bases between. The primer mix had 60 Vbeta and 13 Jbeta primers. Sequencing used immunoSEQ multiplex PCR; TCRdb keeps in-frame clones, though not all of them. The sample has around 50,000 clones; roughly 75% are singletons. Material: PBMCs. The rearrangement links TRBV7-8 to TRBJ1-4; D gene ambiguous. The sequence derives from a man younger than 45 in good health and CMV-seropositive. For the CDR3, the DNA is TGTGCCAGCAGCTTAGCCGAGAGATGGAGGGCTGAAAAACTGTTTTTT. It translates to CASSLAERWRAEKLFF.